This T cell receptor (beta chain) was recorded in a study of T-cell memory formation after mild COVID-19. V lost 2 bases to trimming and J lost 9 bases, with 13 bases between them. The CDR3 runs to 13 residues. Germline V lookup: CDR1 SEHNR, CDR2 FQNEAQ (reference sequence). Each CDR3 protein gets one entry after TCRdb re-called the 5' RACE reads with MiXCR. The sample yields approximately 340,000 distinct CDR3 sequences, 13% seen once. This chain uses TRBV7-9 with TRBJ1-2, with D hard to call. The receptor was derived from a man aged 18 to 29 who had mild COVID-19 (a few samples of this study predate the infection). Cell type and time point are not known. Sequencing used PBMCs or a T cell subset sorted from them (not recorded which). CDR3 region: CASSLTDDWSYTF. Here the CDR3 DNA reads TGTGCCAGCAGCTTAACCGACGACTGGAGCTACACCTTC.